This TCR beta chain was profiled in a study of blood T cell repertoires in COVID-19. Study context: Sites in the United States, Italy and Spain provided acute and convalescent COVID-19 samples. T cells, B-cell-depleted T cells, or PBMCs provided the cDNA or gDNA that served as material.

The CDR3 runs 16 residues. Trimming removed 1 base at V and 3 bases at J, with 12 bases between. The germline CDR1 and CDR2 sequences are MNHEY and SVGAGI. Authors' methods: Reference gene primer amplification gave nucleated cell count estimates. The data were produced by immunoSEQ multiplex PCR, yet TCRdb's version contains in-frame clones alone and is incomplete. That table gives V, J and clone size, and the DNA gave D and trimming. This repertoire shows some 180,000 clones, roughly 79% found once; its top ten account for 9.5% to 11%. Comment on this clone: Other DNA variants within this sample encode the same CDR3.

One Seattle source followed patients from active infection through their disease course. Sequencing was performed on peripheral blood. The source is a woman in her thirties or forties with COVID-19, enrolled during active disease. This chain joins TRBV6-5 and TRBJ2-2, with D possibly TRBD1 on 6 matching bases. CDR3 in amino acids: CASSYLAGDHTGELFF. CDR3 bases: TGTGCCAGCAGTTACTTGGCAGGGGACCACACCGGGGAGCTGTTTTTT.